This T cell receptor beta chain was identified during a study of T-cell memory formation after mild COVID-19 (dated by TCRdb to the early 2020s). With regard to the full study: TCR sequence clusters from the two donors were largely donor specific. In a couple of donors, T-cell clones that expanded and contracted after mild COVID-19 were tracked by sequencing TCRalpha and TCRbeta repertoires over time. Two young, previously healthy adult volunteers made up the cohort, one male and one female. On the study overall, not on this receptor specifically: Contracting CD4+ clones were found mainly in CM and EM memory subsets, while CD8+ clones were enriched in EMRA. Some responding clones were detected in pre-infection memory, which suggested that pre-existing cross-reactive memory T cells had joined the SARS-CoV-2 response. Clones contracting from day 15 to 85 had balanced CD4/CD8 phenotypes, while a second wave expanding from day 15 to 37 was biased towards CD4+. Whether the second-wave clones peaking on day 37 were SARS-CoV-2 specific was not confirmed. Only a couple of mild cases were covered in the study, and larger cohorts including severe cases with pre-infection samples were considered necessary.

Sequencer: Illumina NovaSeq 6000. TCRalpha and TCRbeta cDNA libraries were constructed by 5'RACE with constant-segment primers, with sample barcodes and unique molecular identifiers being introduced. RNA was extracted from every sample with Trizol reagent. Amplification of the libraries took two PCR steps, and the second step added a second sample barcode plus Illumina TruSeq adapters. Sequencing of libraries was performed on an Illumina NovaSeq with 2 x 150 bp paired-end reads. In the original analysis: With migec v1.2.7, reads were demultiplexed and then collapsed into UMI-guided consensus sequences. With mixcr v2.1.11, UMI consensuses were aligned to TRA and TRB V and J templates and assembled into clonotypes. Clonotypes were classified as expanded or contracted when called significant by both edgeR and NoisET, with noise models trained on biological replicates. For edgeR calls, the thresholds were a false discovery rate-adjusted p below 0.01 and a log2 fold-change of 1. As an exploratory analysis of dynamics, PCA with hierarchical clustering was applied to max-normalized trajectories of the 1000 most abundant clonotypes. Separately sequenced CD4+ and CD8+ repertoires were used to assign the CD4 or CD8 phenotype of responding clones. TCRdb itself trimmed the public reads at Q25 with fastp, ran MiXCR and retained productive beta chains. Each CDR3 protein gets just one entry, which takes the most common genes and DNA from the rows behind it. TCRdb's processing, not the authors', yielded these V and J calls. The sample table shows under 300,000 distinct CDR3 sequences, and 15% to 20% are seen once. The ten largest clonotypes hold around 3.8% of the sample.

This clonotype was counted between two and nine times. This receptor's antigen is unknown. Within one base of it there is no much larger clone, and no base qualities were kept. V and J are trimmed by 3 bases and 5 bases, and the gene matches miss 2 bases of the junction. CDR3 length: 13 amino acids, cysteine to phenylalanine. Only the CDR3 region is kept as DNA, spanning 39 bases read in frame from base 1. Taken from the germline V gene, the CDR1 and CDR2 loops are SGHRS and YFSETQ. PBMCs were isolated by Ficoll-Paque density gradient centrifugation. This TCR was sampled from a young man who had mild COVID-19 (a few samples of this study predate the infection). The sample titles of this study are shuffled in the database, so cell type and time point are left out; the donor was told from shared clones. Sequencing was performed on PBMCs or a T cell subset sorted from them (not recorded which). This chain joins TRBV5-1 to TRBJ2-7; a stretch of 10 junction bases matches TRBD1. DNA sequence: TGCGCCAGCAGCTCCGGGACAGGGGACGAGCAGTACTTC. It is translated as CASSSGTGDEQYF.